This T cell receptor beta chain was recorded in a study of human T cells and chemical hapten exposure. One entry per CDR3 protein results from TCRdb running MiXCR on the RACE reads. The table records 45,000 to 65,000 distinct CDR3 sequences, roughly 10% of them present only once. This clonotype was seen at least ten times. This CDR3 spans 16 amino acids. Germline CDR1 and CDR2: MNHEY and SVGEGT. V trimming: 6 bases; J trimming: 1 base; junction bases outside the gene matches: 10. As for time point: pre-sensitization, week 0. Treatment reported: therapeutic diphenylcyclopropenone sensitization with weekly scalp DPC.

The rearrangement joins TRBV6-2 or TRBV6-3 to TRBJ2-7; the match to TRBD1 covers 9 bases. The material was whole blood, obtained in connection with sensitization to the hapten diphenylcyclopropenone (DPC). The sequence came from a middle-aged man with alopecia areata. Some clones in this sample may be carry-over from other donors' samples. CDR3 DNA: TGTGCCAGCAGGCCAACAGGGGGCGTAGGGTCCTACGAGCAGTACTTC. It encodes CASRPTGGVGSYEQYF.